This TCR beta chain was found in a study of T cells in Graves' hyperthyroidism and ophthalmopathy. The CDR3 has 19 amino acids. The germline gives CDR1 SGDLS, CDR2 YYNGEE. V lost 0 bases, J lost 0 bases, and 11 bases stayed unmatched. Diagnoses were established using clinical symptoms, serum thyroxine and TRAb, thyroid ultrasound and orbital computed tomography. This blood was taken when hyperthyroidism was first diagnosed, before any ophthalmopathy symptoms existed. The source material, RNA transcripts, was used to amplify TCR beta CDR3 regions. In the first-round RT-PCR of the TCR CDR3, the HTBI primer set was used. TCRdb re-derived calls from the multiplex PCR reads in MiXCR, one entry per CDR3 protein. The sample consists of over 700,000 distinct CDR3 sequences, roughly 20% of them appearing once. This clonotype was seen more than once but under ten times. The antigen is undetermined. General study points: Before onset, by a median of around 6.4 months, the model predicted ophthalmopathy.

The material sequenced was blood. This chain uses TRBV9 with TRBJ1-3; the match to TRBD1 covers 8 bases. This sequence was found in a woman between 50 and 59 years old with Graves' hyperthyroidism that later progressed to Graves' ophthalmopathy. CDR3 sequence (DNA): TGTGCCAGCAGCGTAGATTGGGGGACAGGCTCGAGCTCTGGAAACACCATATATTTT. It encodes CASSVDWGTGSSSGNTIYF.